The table lists the clone carrying this T cell receptor (beta chain) with a few counts. The antigen remains undetermined. This sample was included in a study of T cells after yellow fever vaccination. Study-wide results and caveats: High-abundance clonotypes from the bulk population could contaminate FACS-sorted repertoires.

This CDR3 is 17 amino acids long. CDR1 is MGHRA and CDR2 is YSYEKL in the germline V gene. Trimming took off 4 bases at V and 0 bases at J, with 16 bases between the two ends. Template-switching 5'RACE yielded the TCR cDNA; a universal primer site and UMIs were added in the process. MiXCR, run by TCRdb on the 5' RACE reads, gives a single entry per CDR3 protein. Here the sample spans around 72,000 distinct CDR3 sequences, roughly 7% being singletons. The receptor was isolated from a man between 18 and 35 years old who received the YFV17D yellow fever vaccine. The sample in question was CD8+ T cells sorted from PBMCs, obtained approximately 11 days after the first yellow fever vaccination. The chain couples TRBV4-1 to TRBJ1-5; possibly TRBD1 for D (5 bases). The CDR3 region has the DNA TGCGCCAGCAGCCGCAGGGTGGAGGTGGATAGCAATCAGCCCCAGCATTTT. Protein sequence: CASSRRVEVDSNQPQHF.